One sample yielded the 26 T cell receptor beta chains listed below, sequenced in a study of control samples from healthy donors and cancer patients. Some clones are missing from TCRdb's copy, which holds only in-frame ones; the method was immunoSEQ multiplex PCR. The sample has more than 95,000 clones, 85% to 95% seen once. The sample taken for sequencing was blood. The source of these receptors is a man aged 30 to 39 in good health.

The CDR3 DNA reads TGCGCCAGCAGCCCAATACAGGGAGTAGGAACAGATACGCAGTATTTT. This gives the protein CASSPIQGVGTDTQYF. The V gene is TRBV5-1, the J gene TRBJ2-3, with a tentative D call TRBD1 (6 bases). Germline CDR1 is SGHRS and CDR2 is YFSETQ. This CDR3 region has 16 residues. The V and J ends lost 4 bases and 3 bases respectively, with 18 bases between them. Full variable domain (remainder filled in from reference TRBV5-1 and TRBJ2-3): KAGVTQTPRYLIKTRGQQVTLSCSPISGHRSVSWYQQTPGQGLQFLFEYFSETQRNKGNFPGRFSGRQFSNSRSEMNVSTLELGDSALYLCASSPIQGVGTDTQYFGPGTRLTVL.

The chain uses TRBV7-9 and TRBJ2-3; possible D gene TRBD1, 5 bases. V was trimmed by 5 bases and J by 0 bases, leaving 12 bases between them. The germline CDR1 and CDR2 sequences are SEHNR and FQNEAQ (reference sequence). This CDR3 comprises 15 residues. CDR3: CASSARDSSTDTQYF. DNA for the CDR3: TGTGCCAGCAGCGCCAGGGATTCTAGCACAGATACGCAGTATTTT.

This chain links TRBV28 with TRBJ1-5; D is ambiguous. Per the germline V gene, CDR1 is MDHEN and CDR2 is SYDVKM. Trimming shortened V by 4 bases and J by 1 base, and 8 bases separated the two germline ends. This CDR3 contains 14 residues. CDR3 in amino acids: CASSWEISNQPQHF. The CDR3 coding sequence is TGTGCCAGCAGTTGGGAGATAAGCAATCAGCCCCAGCATTTT.

The chain joins TRBV9 to TRBJ1-1; D not certain. Trimming took off 5 bases at V and 2 bases at J, with 19 bases between the two ends. This CDR3 contains 16 residues. The V gene's germline CDR1 is SGDLS and CDR2 YYNGEE. The DNA for the CDR3 is TGTGCCAGCAGTGATATACAGAGGCGGATCAACACTGAAGCTTTCTTT. It translates to CASSDIQRRINTEAFF. The full variable domain, rest sourced from reference TRBV9 and TRBJ1-1, is DSGVTQTPKHLITATGQRVTLRCSPRSGDLSVYWYQQSLDQGLQFLIQYYNGEERAKGNILERFSAQQFPDLHSELNLSSLELGDSALYFCASSDIQRRINTEAFFGQGTRLTVV.

V usage is TRBV19 and J usage is TRBJ1-2, with 8 bases fitting TRBD1. The CDR3 totals 18 residues. Germline trimming cut 4 bases from V and 5 bases from J; bases unmatched to any gene: 18. The V gene's germline CDR1 is LNHDA and CDR2 SQIVND (reference sequence). The CDR3 spells CASSKPGQVNPTVYGYTF. The CDR3 DNA sequence: TGTGCCAGTAGTAAACCGGGACAGGTTAACCCCACCGTATATGGCTACACCTTC.

This rearrangement joins TRBV4-2 to TRBJ1-4, with D unresolved. CDR3 length equals 15 residues. Looked up from germline, CDR1 is LGHNA and CDR2 is YNFKEQ. Trimming left V 2 bases short and J 10 bases short, with 17 bases between. Written as DNA, the CDR3 is TGTGCCAGCAGCCAAACCCCGAGTACCCCAGGAAAACTGTTTTTT. It specifies CASSQTPSTPGKLFF.

The chain uses TRBV14 and TRBJ2-2, with 7 bases aligning to TRBD2. This CDR3 has 15 residues. J gave up 4 bases and V 0 bases, and 2 bases lay outside the gene matches. From germline, CDR1 is SGHDN and CDR2 FVKESK. The CDR3 coding sequence is TGTGCCAGCAGCCAAGAACTAGCGACCACCGGGGAGCTGTTTTTT. Protein product: CASSQELATTGELFF.

The J gene is TRBJ2-1, the V gene TRBV6-1, with TRBD1 as a possible D gene (6 bases). Germline V lookup: CDR1 MNHNS, CDR2 SASEGT. V gave up 3 bases and J gave up 6 bases, with 24 bases separating them. This CDR3 is 18 amino acids long. This CDR3 is CASSETRTVLTRSNEQFF. The CDR3 DNA reads as TGTGCCAGCAGTGAGACAAGGACAGTTCTGACTCGATCCAATGAGCAGTTCTTC.

This clone was seen more than once but under ten times. The V gene is TRBV11-2, the J gene TRBJ2-7, with 7 bases aligning to TRBD2. Germline V gene lookup returns CDR1 SGHAT and CDR2 FQNNGV. Trimming at V came to 5 bases and at J to 4 bases, leaving 8 bases not matched to a gene. This CDR3 contains 14 residues. Written as DNA, the CDR3 is TGTGCCAGCAGCATAGGGAGGGGTTCATACGAGCAGTACGTC. It is translated as CASSIGRGSYEQYV.

This clone was counted once. V gene TRBV2 combines with J gene TRBJ2-7; TRBD1 matches 9 bases. V was pared by 3 bases and J by 0 bases, with 3 bases of the junction left unmatched. Germline CDR1 reads SNHLY; CDR2 reads FYNNEI. There are 15 residues in the CDR3. The chain's CDR3 is CASSDGTGLSYEQYF. The CDR3 DNA reads as TGTGCCAGCAGTGATGGGACAGGGCTCTCCTACGAGCAGTACTTC.

Here the CDR3 DNA reads TGTGCCAGCTCACCATTGGACAGTTTGAACACTGAAGCTTTCTTT. Translation gives CASSPLDSLNTEAFF. This sequence joins TRBV18 and TRBJ1-1, with D perhaps matching TRBD1 (6 bases). This CDR3 contains 15 residues. The V end was cut by 2 bases, the J end by 0 bases, with 10 bases between. Germline V gene data show CDR1 as KGHSH and CDR2 as LQKENI.

The chain recombines TRBV6-1 with TRBJ1-5; 9 bases line up with TRBD1. The germline V gene encodes CDR1 MNHNS and CDR2 SASEGT. CDR3 size: 16 residues. J was trimmed by 4 bases and V by 4 bases; bases with no gene match: 8. CDR3 region: CASSGPETGGNQPQHF. CDR3 nucleotide sequence: TGTGCCAGCAGTGGGCCCGAGACAGGGGGGAATCAGCCCCAGCATTTT.

V is TRBV24-1 and J is TRBJ2-7; tentative D call: TRBD1 (5 bases). With 4 bases removed from V and 7 bases from J, the gap between germline ends came to 16 bases. This CDR3 spans 14 amino acids. Germline CDR1 is KGHDR and CDR2 is SFDVKD. CDR3 residues: CATSEGQGYQEQYF. CDR3 nucleotide sequence: TGTGCCACCAGTGAGGGGCAGGGTTACCAGGAGCAGTACTTC.

The rearrangement uses TRBV5-1 and TRBJ1-2, with TRBD1 matching 7 bases. Germline CDR1 is SGHRS and CDR2 is YFSETQ. V trimming: 5 bases; J trimming: 2 bases; junction bases outside the gene matches: 9. The CDR3 is made up of 15 amino acids. The CDR3 spells CASRFSQGGNYGYTF. The CDR3 DNA is TGCGCCAGCAGATTCTCGCAGGGGGGGAACTATGGCTACACCTTC.

Here the CDR3 DNA reads TGCGCCAGCAGCTTGCCACAGAACTCTGGAAACACCATATATTTT. Translating it yields CASSLPQNSGNTIYF. The chain combines TRBV5-1 with TRBJ1-3; D ambiguous. Germline loops: CDR1 SGHRS, CDR2 YFSETQ. The germline V and J ends were trimmed by 1 base and 0 bases, with 8 bases remaining between them. This CDR3 contains 15 residues.

This chain links TRBV10-3 with TRBJ2-7; 11 bases agree with TRBD1. Germline CDR1 reads ENHRY; CDR2 reads SYGVKD. Trimming at V came to 9 bases and at J to 3 bases, leaving 1 base not matched to a gene. This CDR3 has 12 residues. The DNA for the CDR3 is TGTGCCATTGGGACAGGGGGCTACGAGCAGTACTTC. It yields the protein CAIGTGGYEQYF.

The CDR3 loop is CASSLGLEAFF. The CDR3 DNA sequence: TGCGCCAGCAGCTTGGGCCTTGAAGCTTTCTTT. This chain links TRBV5-1 with TRBJ1-1, with D unresolved. Trimming cost V 0 bases and J 7 bases, with 4 bases left between them. The CDR3 length is 11 residues. CDR1 is SGHRS and CDR2 is YFSETQ in the germline V gene.

The genes are TRBV10-3 and TRBJ1-2; no clear D gene. This CDR3 has 12 residues. Trimming took off 6 bases at V and 2 bases at J, with 7 bases between the two ends. The germline gives CDR1 ENHRY, CDR2 SYGVKD. The CDR3 bases are TGTGCCATCAGCCGCCAAAACTATGGCTACACCTTC. It yields the protein CAISRQNYGYTF.

This clone was seen once. The chain has TRBV2 and TRBJ2-3, with D perhaps matching TRBD1 or TRBD2 (6 bases each). Trimming removed 2 bases at V and 6 bases at J, with 18 bases between. This CDR3 comprises 16 residues. The germline V gene encodes CDR1 SNHLY and CDR2 FYNNEI. Here the CDR3 reads CASSERGAVGYDTQYF. Written as DNA, the CDR3 is TGTGCCAGCAGTGAAAGGGGGGCGGTGGGTTACGATACGCAGTATTTT.

The CDR3 region has the DNA TGTGCCAGCAGCGCCCACGATAGTAACTATGGCTACACCTTC. It codes for CASSAHDSNYGYTF. J is TRBJ1-2 and V is TRBV7-9; D remains ambiguous. From germline, CDR1 is SEHNR and CDR2 FQNEAQ (reference sequence). The CDR3 is 14 amino acids. V lost 5 bases and J lost 1, with 11 bases in between.

The rearrangement uses TRBV5-6 and TRBJ2-7, with D possibly TRBD1 on 5 matching bases. The germline gives CDR1 SGHDT, CDR2 YYEEEE. V was trimmed by 1 base and J by 0 bases, leaving 11 bases between them. This CDR3 spans 15 amino acids. The CDR3 sequence is CASSLRGTLSYEQYV. The CDR3 DNA reads TGTGCCAGCAGCTTGAGGGGTACCCTCTCCTACGAGCAGTACGTC.

The CDR3 protein is CASLALRPGLGLTGELFF. The CDR3 DNA is TGTGCCAGCTTGGCCTTAAGACCGGGACTAGGGCTTACCGGGGAGCTGTTTTTT. The chain combines TRBV6-4 with TRBJ2-2; 8 bases are a match to TRBD2. Germline V CDR1 and CDR2: MRHNA, SNTAGT. The CDR3 extends over 18 amino acids. Trimming removed 8 bases from V and 5 bases from J; junction bases left unmatched: 19.

The genes are TRBV27 and TRBJ1-1, with 11 bases matching TRBD1. CDR1 MNHEY and CDR2 SMNVEV come from the germline V gene (reference sequence). The CDR3 contains 17 residues. Trimming cost V 0 bases and J 4 bases; bases outside gene matches: 7. The chain's CDR3 is CASSLSTRDRGFTEAFF. As DNA, the CDR3 is TGTGCCAGCAGTTTATCGACCCGGGACAGGGGGTTCACTGAAGCTTTCTTT.

The chain couples TRBV7-3 to TRBJ2-5; D not certain. Germline CDR1 and CDR2: SGHTA and FQGTGA. This CDR3 is built from 13 residues. Trimming removed 5 bases at V and 9 bases at J, with 16 bases between. For the CDR3, the DNA is TGTGCCAGCAGCCCCACCGGCGCCGAGGCCCAGTACTTC. Translating it yields CASSPTGAEAQYF. The full variable domain, in which reference TRBV7-3 and TRBJ2-5 provide the parts outside the CDR3, is GAGVSQTPSNKVTEKGKYVELRCDPISGHTALYWYRQSLGQGPEFLIYFQGTGAADDSGLPNDRFFAVRPEGSVSTLKIQRTERGDSAVYLCASSPTGAEAQYFGPGTRLLVL.

V usage is TRBV28 and J usage is TRBJ1-3, with unresolved D. The germline V gene has CDR1 MDHEN and CDR2 SYDVKM. With 6 bases removed from V and 7 bases from J, the gap between germline ends came to 10 bases. The CDR3 length is 12 residues. The CDR3 is CASRSSGNTIYF. The CDR3 bases are TGTGCCAGCAGATCCTCGGGGAACACCATATATTTT.

The chain carries TRBV19 and TRBJ2-1; tentatively, D is TRBD1 (5 bases). The germline gives CDR1 LNHDA, CDR2 SQIVND (reference sequence). CDR3 length: 14 amino acids. The V end was cut by 8 bases, the J end by 3 bases, with 14 bases between. CDR3: CASGALSHYNEQFF. CDR3 nucleotide sequence: TGTGCCAGTGGGGCCCTTAGCCACTACAATGAGCAGTTCTTC.